Sequencing of this T cell receptor beta chain was carried out in a study of control samples from healthy donors and cancer patients. TCRdb's copy holds only in-frame clones and misses some; the assay was immunoSEQ multiplex PCR. The sample records 100,000 to 150,000 clones, almost 95% being singletons. The CDR3 runs 13 residues. The chain combines TRBV21-1 with TRBJ1-5; the table assigns TRBD1, which was not confirmed against the DNA. TRBV21-1 is reported as a pseudogene. The receptor's source is a man older than 75 with head and neck cancer. The sample comprised PBMCs. The DNA for the CDR3 is TGTGCCAGCTTGGCAGGGGGGAATCAGCCCCAGCATTTT. Translating gives CASLAGGNQPQHF.